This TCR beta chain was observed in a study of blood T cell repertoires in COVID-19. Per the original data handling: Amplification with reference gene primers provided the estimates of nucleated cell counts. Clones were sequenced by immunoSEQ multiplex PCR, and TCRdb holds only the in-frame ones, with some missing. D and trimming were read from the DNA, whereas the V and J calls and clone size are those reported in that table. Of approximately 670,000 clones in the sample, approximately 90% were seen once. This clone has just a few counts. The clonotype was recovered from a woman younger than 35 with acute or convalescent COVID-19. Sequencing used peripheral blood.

This CDR3 reads CASSRQGGAHTEAFF. CDR3 sequence (DNA): TGTGCCAGCAGCCGACAGGGGGGGGCACACACTGAAGCTTTCTTT. This chain links TRBV11-2 with TRBJ1-1; 9 nucleotides line up with TRBD1. The V gene end was trimmed by 5 bases and the J gene end by 3 bases; junction bases not matched to a gene: 7. This CDR3 comprises 15 residues. Germline CDR1 and CDR2: SGHAT and FQNNGV.